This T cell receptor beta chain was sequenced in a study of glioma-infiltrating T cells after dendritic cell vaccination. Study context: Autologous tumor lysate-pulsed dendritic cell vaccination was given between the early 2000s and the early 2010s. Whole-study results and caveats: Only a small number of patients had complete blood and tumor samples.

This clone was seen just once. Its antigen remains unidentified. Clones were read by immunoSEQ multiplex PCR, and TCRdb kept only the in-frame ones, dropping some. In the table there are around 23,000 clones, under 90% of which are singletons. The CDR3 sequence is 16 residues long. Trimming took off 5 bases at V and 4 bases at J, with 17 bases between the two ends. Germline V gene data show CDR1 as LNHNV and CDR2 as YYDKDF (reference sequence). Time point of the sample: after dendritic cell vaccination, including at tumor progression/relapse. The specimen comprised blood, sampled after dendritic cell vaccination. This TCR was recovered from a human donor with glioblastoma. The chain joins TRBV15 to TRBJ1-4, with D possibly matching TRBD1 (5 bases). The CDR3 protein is CATSSTLRQINEKLFF. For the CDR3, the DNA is TGTGCCACCAGCTCAACCCTTAGACAGATTAATGAAAAACTGTTTTTT.